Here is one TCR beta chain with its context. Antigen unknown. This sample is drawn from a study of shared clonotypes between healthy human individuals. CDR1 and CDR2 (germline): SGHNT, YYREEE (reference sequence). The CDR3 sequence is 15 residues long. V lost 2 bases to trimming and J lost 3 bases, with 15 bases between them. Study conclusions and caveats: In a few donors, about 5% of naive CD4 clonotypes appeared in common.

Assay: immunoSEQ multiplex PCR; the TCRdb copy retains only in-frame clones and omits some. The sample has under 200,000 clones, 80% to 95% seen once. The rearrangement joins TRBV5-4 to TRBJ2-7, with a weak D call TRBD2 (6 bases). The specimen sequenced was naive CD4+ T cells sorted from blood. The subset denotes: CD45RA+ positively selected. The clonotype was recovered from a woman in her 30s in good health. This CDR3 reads CASSLISGGVYEQYF. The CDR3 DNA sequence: TGTGCCAGCAGCTTAATAAGCGGAGGGGTCTACGAGCAGTACTTC.